A selection of T cell receptor beta chains follows, all from one sample in a study of radiation and T cells in renal cell carcinoma. Method: immunoSEQ multiplex PCR; TCRdb's copy keeps in-frame clones and lacks some. Of 15,000 to 20,000 clones listed, around three fifths were seen once; the top ten hold roughly 26%. This specimen consisted of tumor tissue, obtained from a patient whose treatment included radiotherapy and nephrectomy. These receptor sequences come from a woman between 65 and 79 years old with renal cell carcinoma. Each CDR3 is given with its conserved first and last residue. D genes are given only for firm matches.

TRBV5-5	14	TRBJ1-4	NA	CASSWEGIGEKLFF
TRBV6-1	12	TRBJ2-1	NA	CASSETWNEQFF
TRBV6-5	13	TRBJ2-7	NA	CASRTGAAFEQYF
TRBV2	13	TRBJ1-5	NA	CASSGVQAAPQHF
TRBV4-1	13	TRBJ2-3	NA	CASSHLGADTQYF
TRBV4-3	16	TRBJ2-1	TRBD2	CASSQAGLAGNNEQFF
TRBV6-1	17	TRBJ1-1	TRBD1	CASSAGTGPFMNTEAFF
TRBV7-2	12	TRBJ1-2	NA	CASSFPSYGYTF
TRBV5-1	14	TRBJ2-1	NA	CASSQAGLYNEQFF
TRBV27	14	TRBJ2-1	TRBD2	CASSASGPGNEQFF
TRBV19	17	TRBJ1-1	TRBD1	CASNPSTTGAMNTEAFF
TRBV7-9	16	TRBJ2-1	TRBD2	CASSLALGTSGNEQFF
TRBV6-1	14	TRBJ1-4	NA	CASSVFGGNEKLFF
TRBV7-2	12	TRBJ2-1	TRBD1	CASSPSKGAQFF
TRBV18	15	TRBJ1-2	TRBD1	CASSPRTGGDYGYTF
TRBV7-3	14	TRBJ2-3	NA	CASSSDQGGDTQYF